Below are 16 T cell receptor beta chains sequenced from a single sample in a study of early T cells in non-severe SARS-CoV-2 infection. One entry per CDR3 protein results from TCRdb running MiXCR on the 5' RACE reads. Found here are tens of thousands of distinct CDR3 sequences, around 13% of them singletons; the top ten hold around 1.2%. The sequenced material came from whole blood. The origin of the receptors is an adult who was a healthcare worker with PCR-confirmed SARS-CoV-2 infection or an uninfected control (not recorded which).

Only a few counts were recorded for this clonotype. CDR3 protein: CASSFSGGKETQYF. The CDR3 bases are TGTGCCAGCAGCTTTTCGGGGGGCAAAGAGACCCAGTACTTC. This chain links TRBV5-4 with TRBJ2-5; D perhaps matches TRBD2 (7 bases). Trimming took off 2 bases at V and 3 bases at J, with 11 bases between the two ends. In germline, CDR1 is SGHNT, CDR2 YYREEE (reference sequence). CDR3 size: 14 residues. Together with reference TRBV5-4 and TRBJ2-5, the CDR3 gives the full variable domain: ETGVTQSPTHLIKTRGQQVTLRCSSQSGHNTVSWYQQALGQGPQFIFQYYREEENGRGNFPPRFSGLQFPNYSSELNVNALELDDSALYLCASSFSGGKETQYFGPGTRLLVL.

The V and J genes are TRBV9 and TRBJ2-2; D unclear. Trimming left V 3 bases short and J 6 bases short, with 12 bases between. This CDR3 region has 14 residues. Germline assignment: CDR1 SGDLS and CDR2 YYNGEE. The CDR3 DNA reads TGTGCCAGCAGCGCCCGGACGTACGCCGGGGAGCTGTTTTTT. Translation gives CASSARTYAGELFF.

This sequence joins TRBV6-6 and TRBJ1-1; unclear D gene. This CDR3 has 11 amino acids. Germline V gene data show CDR1 as MNHNY and CDR2 as SVGAGI (reference sequence). The germline V and J ends were trimmed by 8 bases and 0 bases, with 4 bases remaining between them. The chain's CDR3 is CASELNTEAFF. The CDR3 DNA reads TGTGCCAGCGAGCTGAACACTGAAGCTTTCTTT.

This clonotype was counted a few times. The chain uses TRBV27 and TRBJ1-4; D ambiguous. This CDR3 region has 15 residues. Germline CDR1 and CDR2: MNHEY and SMNVEV (reference sequence). V gave up 5 bases and J gave up 7 bases, with 17 bases separating them. Written as DNA, the CDR3 is TGTGCCAGCAGTCGCCTGTGGGAAGGGAGTGAAAAACTGTTTTTT. It yields the protein CASSRLWEGSEKLFF. The complete variable domain, with remaining parts taken from reference TRBV27 and TRBJ1-4, reads EAQVTQNPRYLITVTGKKLTVTCSQNMNHEYMSWYRQDPGLGLRQIYYSMNVEVTDKGDVPEGYKVSRKEKRNFPLILESPSPNQTSLYFCASSRLWEGSEKLFFGSGTQLSVL.

The table lists this clonotype with many counts. CDR3 nucleotide sequence: TGTGCCAGCAGCTACAGGGACGGTGAGCAGTTCTTC. Encoded protein: CASSYRDGEQFF. The chain combines TRBV11-2 with TRBJ2-1; D is possibly TRBD1 (6 bases). Deletions cut 4 bases from V and 9 bases from J, with 10 bases between. Germline V CDR1 and CDR2: SGHAT, FQNNGV. The CDR3 spans 12 residues.

V gene TRBV20-1 combines with J gene TRBJ2-7; TRBD1 agrees at 9 bases. The junction had 4 bases not matched to a gene; V was cut back by 2 bases and J by 5 bases. Germline CDR1 DFQATT, CDR2 SNEGSKA (reference sequence). This CDR3 is 13 amino acids long. CDR3 nucleotide sequence: TGCAGTGCTAGAACGGGACAGGGCCACGAGCAGTACTTC. This codes for CSARTGQGHEQYF.

This clonotype was counted at least ten times. V and J are TRBV11-2 and TRBJ2-5, with D unclear. The CDR3 covers 12 residues. The V end lost 5 bases, the J end lost 4 bases, and 8 bases lay between the germline ends. Germline CDR1 SGHAT, CDR2 FQNNGV. The CDR3 DNA is TGTGCCAGCAGCCCGGACCCAGAGACCCAGTACTTC. Its protein is CASSPDPETQYF.

This clonotype was counted between two and nine times. The chain combines TRBV11-2 with TRBJ2-7; D may be TRBD1 or TRBD2 (5 bases each). Germline loops: CDR1 SGHAT, CDR2 FQNNGV. V shed 5 bases and J shed 3 bases, with 20 bases lying between them. CDR3 size: 16 residues. CDR3 sequence (DNA): TGTGCCAGCAGCCTCGACCTGTTGGGGACCAACTACGAGCAGTACTTC. It encodes CASSLDLLGTNYEQYF.

The sample holds many counts of this clonotype. The V gene is TRBV24-1, the J gene TRBJ2-3; D call uncertain. Germline V lookup: CDR1 KGHDR, CDR2 SFDVKD. This CDR3 region has 12 residues. The V end was cut by 8 bases, the J end by 2 bases, with 7 bases between. In DNA, the CDR3 is TGTGCCACCACCATTCCCACAGATACGCAGTATTTT. Translation gives CATTIPTDTQYF.

This chain links TRBV20-1 with TRBJ2-7; D ambiguous. Between the trimmed V and J ends, which lost 3 bases and 6 bases, there was a span of 6 bases. The CDR3 has 10 amino acids. Germline V gene lookup returns CDR1 DFQATT and CDR2 SNEGSKA (reference sequence). The chain's CDR3 is CSASGCEQYF. CDR3 in DNA: TGCAGTGCTAGCGGGTGCGAGCAGTACTTC.

This clonotype has ten or more counts. This chain connects TRBV7-9 to TRBJ2-3; D uncertain. Trimming removed 4 bases from V and 4 bases from J, with 12 bases in between. The CDR3 runs to 14 residues. The germline V gene encodes CDR1 SEHNR and CDR2 FQNEAQ (reference sequence). CDR3 bases: TGTGCCAGCAGCTCTACAGCCCAAGCAGATACGCAGTATTTT. This codes for CASSSTAQADTQYF.

The sample holds a few counts of this clonotype. V usage is TRBV2 and J usage is TRBJ1-6; D gene uncertain. The CDR3 is made up of 15 amino acids. V lost 4 bases and J lost 0, with 7 bases in between. Germline CDR1 reads SNHLY; CDR2 reads FYNNEI. CDR3 in DNA: TGTGCCAGCAGTGCGAAGAGCTCCTATAATTCACCCCTCCACTTT. This gives the protein CASSAKSSYNSPLHF.

At least ten counts were recorded for this clonotype. V and J are TRBV7-2 and TRBJ1-2; 7 nucleotides match TRBD1. Germline CDR1 reads SGHTA; CDR2 reads FQGNSA. J was trimmed by 5 bases and V by 2 bases; bases with no gene match: 8. This CDR3 region has 15 residues. CDR3 residues: CASSLRQGIGYGYTF. The DNA of the CDR3 is TGTGCCAGCAGCTTAAGACAGGGTATAGGGTATGGCTACACCTTC.

The sample holds many counts of this clonotype. V usage is TRBV6-5 and J usage is TRBJ1-5; no definite D call. V was pared by 6 bases and J by 0 bases, with 6 bases between. Germline V gene data show CDR1 as MNHEY and CDR2 as SVGAGI. The CDR3 extends over 13 amino acids. The CDR3 nucleotides read TGTGCCAGCAGCTTGCGTAGCAATCAGCCCCAGCATTTT. Protein sequence: CASSLRSNQPQHF.

This clonotype was picked up many times. The rearrangement uses TRBV15 and TRBJ2-1; 9 nucleotides match TRBD1. Germline lookup yields CDR1 LNHNV and CDR2 YYDKDF (reference sequence). The CDR3 sequence is 17 residues long. With 1 base clipped from V and 9 bases from J, the junction kept 13 bases outside the gene matches. The CDR3 spells CATSRVVPGQGTGEQFF. For the CDR3, the DNA is TGTGCCACCAGCAGAGTCGTACCGGGACAGGGCACCGGTGAGCAGTTCTTC.

This clonotype turned up a few times. This chain joins TRBV11-2 and TRBJ2-2; 8 bases align to TRBD1. Per the germline V gene, CDR1 is SGHAT and CDR2 is FQNNGV. The length of the CDR3 is 15 residues. V lost 4 bases, J lost 4 bases, and 5 bases stayed unmatched. The CDR3 nucleotides are TGTGCCAGCAGCTCGGACAGGGCGGGCACCGGGGAGCTGTTTTTT. Translating it yields CASSSDRAGTGELFF.